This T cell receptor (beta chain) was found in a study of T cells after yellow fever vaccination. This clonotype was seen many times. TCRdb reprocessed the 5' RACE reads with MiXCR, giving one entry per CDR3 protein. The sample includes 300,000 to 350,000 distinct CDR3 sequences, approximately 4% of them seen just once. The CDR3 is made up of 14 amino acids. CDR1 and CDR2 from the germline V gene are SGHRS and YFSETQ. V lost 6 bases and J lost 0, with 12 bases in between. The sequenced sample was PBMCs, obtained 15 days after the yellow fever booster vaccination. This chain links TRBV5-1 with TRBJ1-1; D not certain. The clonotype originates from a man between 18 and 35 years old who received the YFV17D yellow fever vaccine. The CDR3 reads CASTHQSMNTEAFF. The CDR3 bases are TGCGCCAGCACCCACCAGTCTATGAACACTGAAGCTTTCTTT.